A selection of T cell receptor beta chains follows, all from one sample in a study of shared clonotypes between healthy human individuals. The data were produced by immunoSEQ multiplex PCR, yet TCRdb's version contains in-frame clones alone and is incomplete. The sample lists about 330,000 clones, approximately 79% occurring once. The material sequenced was memory CD4+ T cells sorted from blood. The receptors originated from a young man in good health. Each CDR3 is given with its conserved first and last residue. A D gene is named only where the DNA matches it firmly. For some rows the clone size is stated as once, few or many, or as a class when expanded; others skip it.

d_gene | j_gene | abundance | v_gene | CDR3aa | CDR3nt
NA | TRBJ2-7 | NA | TRBV11-2 | CASSSITAWPGYEQYF | TGTGCCAGCAGCTCCATTACCGCCTGGCCCGGCTACGAGCAGTACTTC
NA | TRBJ1-1 | NA | TRBV5-1 | CASSLQTGNTEAFF | TGCGCCAGCAGCTTACAGACAGGGAACACTGAAGCTTTCTTT
NA | TRBJ2-1 | NA | TRBV2 | CASSVDWGDEQFF | TGTGCCAGCAGCGTTGATTGGGGCGATGAGCAGTTCTTC
NA | TRBJ1-5 | NA | TRBV28 | CASSSVDQIYQPQHF | TGTGCCAGCAGTTCGGTTGACCAGATCTATCAGCCCCAGCATTTT
TRBD1 | TRBJ1-3 | NA | TRBV6-6 | CASSRGLGNTIYF | TGTGCCAGCAGTAGGGGGCTGGGAAACACCATATATTTT
NA | TRBJ2-5 | NA | TRBV6-4 | CASSAEVGAGTQYF | TGTGCCAGCAGTGCCGAAGTGGGGGCGGGGACCCAGTACTTC
NA | TRBJ2-3 | NA | TRBV6-5 | CASSYQVGGTDTQYF | TGTGCCAGCAGTTACCAGGTGGGGGGCACAGATACGCAGTATTTT
TRBD1 | TRBJ2-5 | NA | TRBV7-2 | CASSAHRGPGETQYF | TGTGCCAGCAGCGCCCACAGGGGCCCTGGGGAGACCCAGTACTTC
NA | TRBJ1-1 | once | TRBV10-3 | CAISVANMNTEAFF | TGTGCCATCAGTGTAGCGAACATGAACACTGAAGCTTTCTTT
NA | TRBJ2-1 | NA | TRBV6-1 | CASSEWGRGPYNEQFF | TGTGCCAGCAGTGAATGGGGCAGGGGCCCCTACAATGAGCAGTTCTTC
NA | TRBJ1-2 | NA | TRBV6-1 | CAARNAAGYGYTF | TGTGCCGCAAGAAATGCAGCCGGGTATGGCTACACCTTC
NA | TRBJ2-2 | NA | TRBV5-4 | CASSLPGRNTGELFF | TGTGCCAGCAGCCTCCCAGGCCGGAACACCGGGGAGCTGTTTTTT
TRBD1 | TRBJ2-7 | few | TRBV29-1 | CSGMTGREGEQYF | TGCAGCGGGATGACAGGGAGAGAGGGCGAGCAGTACTTC
NA | TRBJ2-3 | NA | TRBV28 | CASSFRSPDTQYF | TGTGCCAGCAGTTTCCGATCTCCGGATACGCAGTATTTT
NA | TRBJ2-1 | NA | TRBV7-7 | CASSLDYNNEQFF | TGTGCCAGCAGCTTGGACTACAACAATGAGCAGTTCTTC
NA | TRBJ1-1 | NA | TRBV4-3 | CASSQDFRGGPAFF | TGCGCCAGCAGCCAAGATTTTAGGGGGGGACCAGCTTTCTTT
NA | TRBJ1-5 | NA | TRBV7-2 | CASSFSSTGDQPQHF | TGTGCCAGCAGCTTTTCGTCGACAGGCGATCAGCCCCAGCATTTT
TRBD2 | TRBJ2-2 | NA | TRBV7-4 | CASSLGSGSFTGELFF | TGTGCCAGCAGCTTAGGTAGCGGGAGTTTCACCGGGGAGCTGTTTTTT
NA | TRBJ1-3 | NA | TRBV18 | CASSPLSGNTIYF | TGTGCCAGCTCACCTTTATCTGGAAACACCATATATTTT
NA | TRBJ2-2 | NA | TRBV2 | CASSVHKTGELFF | TGTGCCAGCAGTGTTCATAAGACCGGGGAGCTGTTTTTT
TRBD1 | TRBJ1-5 | NA | TRBV30 | CAWKGAGFNQPQHF | TGTGCCTGGAAGGGGGCAGGGTTCAATCAGCCCCAGCATTTT
TRBD1 | TRBJ2-7 | few | TRBV25-1 | CASSEYGTGAGYEQYF | TGTGCCAGCAGTGAATACGGGACAGGGGCTGGCTACGAGCAGTACTTC